These 16 T cell receptor beta chains were all obtained from the same sample, sequenced in a study of control samples from healthy donors and cancer patients. Method: immunoSEQ multiplex PCR; TCRdb's copy keeps in-frame clones and lacks some. This sample has 85,000 to 95,000 clones, with about nine tenths found just once. The specimen was blood. These TCRs come from a woman aged 70-85 years in good health.

This rearrangement joins TRBV27 to TRBJ1-6, with unresolved D. V gave up 3 bases and J gave up 7 bases, with 7 bases separating them. The CDR3 is 13 residues long. The germline gives CDR1 MNHEY, CDR2 SMNVEV (reference sequence). Here the CDR3 reads CASSFLGNSPLHF. The DNA of the CDR3 is TGTGCCAGCAGTTTCCTCGGCAATTCACCCCTCCACTTT.

The CDR3, as DNA: TGTGCCAGCAGCACCCTAGGACAGGGGATCAAGAATGAGCAGTTCTTC. Protein sequence: CASSTLGQGIKNEQFF. The V and J genes are TRBV6-6 and TRBJ2-1; the match to TRBD1 covers 9 bases. Germline V gives CDR1 MNHNY, CDR2 SVGAGI (reference sequence). The CDR3 extends over 16 amino acids. J was trimmed by 7 bases and V by 6 bases; bases with no gene match: 13.

This rearrangement joins TRBV5-1 to TRBJ2-2; D is unclear. V dropped 2 bases and J dropped 0 bases, with 8 bases sitting between them. The CDR3 runs 15 residues. Per germline, CDR1 SGHRS and CDR2 YFSETQ. CDR3 nucleotides: TGCGCCAGCAGCTTCGGACGAACGAACACCGGGGAGCTGTTTTTT. Protein product: CASSFGRTNTGELFF.

The chain recombines TRBV5-1 with TRBJ2-2; 7 nucleotides agree with TRBD1. Per the germline V gene, CDR1 is SGHRS and CDR2 is YFSETQ. The junction had 3 bases not matched to a gene; V was cut back by 4 bases and J by 0 bases. There are 15 residues in the CDR3. For the CDR3, the DNA is TGCGCCAGCAGCCGGGGACAGACGAACACCGGGGAGCTGTTTTTT. Translated: CASSRGQTNTGELFF.

The chain uses TRBV9 and TRBJ1-3; 7 nucleotides line up with TRBD1. CDR1 and CDR2 (germline): SGDLS, YYNGEE. V shed 4 bases, J shed 0 bases, and the junction held 7 bases outside the gene matches. The CDR3 length is 16 residues. In nucleotides, the CDR3 is TGTGCCAGCAGCTTACCCAGGGGGGGCTCTGGAAACACCATATATTTT. Its protein is CASSLPRGGSGNTIYF.

A word on this clone: At one end, the junction sequence differs from germline, possibly due to a read error. This chain links TRBV6-5 with TRBJ2-3; 8 bases are a match to TRBD2. The germline V gene has CDR1 MNHEY and CDR2 SVGAGI. The CDR3 contains 14 residues. CDR3 loop: CASSVAGSKDTQYF. The CDR3 nucleotides are TGTGCCAGCAGCGTAGCGGGGAGCAAAGATACGCAGTATTTT.

V and J are TRBV27 and TRBJ2-7; 9 bases agree with TRBD1. The CDR3 has 15 amino acids. The junction had 6 bases not matched to a gene; V was cut back by 4 bases and J by 2 bases. Germline V gives CDR1 MNHEY, CDR2 SMNVEV (reference sequence). CDR3 in DNA: TGTGCCAGCAGTTCCTCCCGGGACAGGGCCTACGAGCAGTACTTC. Encoded protein: CASSSSRDRAYEQYF.

The sample holds a few counts of this clone. This chain links TRBV6-5 with TRBJ1-3; D not certain. Germline V gives CDR1 MNHEY, CDR2 SVGAGI. Trimming stripped 4 bases from V and 0 bases from J, with 13 bases between. This CDR3 comprises 16 residues. The CDR3 reads CASSFQTHSSGNTIYF. CDR3 sequence (DNA): TGTGCCAGCAGTTTCCAGACACACAGCTCTGGAAACACCATATATTTT.

The chain carries TRBV4-3 and TRBJ1-4; the D is unclear. V was pared by 1 base and J by 0 bases, with 9 bases between. The CDR3 covers 16 residues. Per the germline V gene, CDR1 is LGHNA and CDR2 is YSLEER. DNA of the CDR3: TGCGCCAGCAGCCAAGGTACAGCCGCAACTAATGAAAAACTGTTTTTT. Translation: CASSQGTAATNEKLFF.

J is TRBJ1-4 and V is TRBV4-1; D possibly corresponds to TRBD1 (5 bases). CDR3 length: 15 amino acids. Germline CDR1 reads MGHRA; CDR2 reads YSYEKL. Trimming cost V 5 bases and J 4 bases, with 14 bases left between them. Here the CDR3 reads CASSGPGRSNEKLFF. For the CDR3, the DNA is TGCGCCAGCAGCGGGCCGGGACGGAGTAATGAAAAACTGTTTTTT.

This sequence joins TRBV11-2 and TRBJ2-1; 7 bases align to TRBD1. V shed 1 base and J 9 bases; nucleotides not matched to a gene: 12. In germline, CDR1 is SGHAT, CDR2 FQNNGV. CDR3 length equals 16 residues. CDR3 loop: CASSLVPPRQGGEQFF. The CDR3 nucleotides are TGTGCCAGCAGCTTAGTACCTCCTCGACAGGGCGGTGAGCAGTTCTTC.

This rearrangement joins TRBV2 to TRBJ2-1; 12 bases line up with TRBD1. V lost 6 bases and J lost 7; bases outside the gene matches: 7. The CDR3 sequence is 15 residues long. CDR1 SNHLY and CDR2 FYNNEI come from the germline V gene. Here the CDR3 DNA reads TGTGCCAGCAGGGGGACAGGGGGCTTGTTTAATGAGCAGTTCTTC. This encodes CASRGTGGLFNEQFF.

In DNA form, the CDR3 reads TGTGCCAGCAGTCAGGCCTCTAACTATGGCTACACCTTC. Translating it yields CASSQASNYGYTF. The chain has TRBV12-3 or TRBV12-4 and TRBJ1-2; D is ambiguous. This CDR3 is built from 13 residues. V was pared by 5 bases and J by 0 bases, with 7 bases between.

The J gene is TRBJ1-6, the V gene TRBV6-4; D gene ambiguous. The V end lost 5 bases, the J end lost 0 bases, and 8 bases lay between the germline ends. This CDR3 contains 15 residues. From germline, CDR1 is MRHNA and CDR2 SNTAGT. CDR3 region: CASSRESSYNSPLHF. As DNA, the CDR3 is TGTGCCAGCAGTCGGGAAAGCTCCTATAATTCACCCCTCCACTTT.

V usage is TRBV10-2 and J usage is TRBJ2-7; tentative D call: TRBD1 (6 bases). The V end lost 3 bases, the J end lost 3 bases, and 9 bases lay between the germline ends. The CDR3 covers 13 residues. CDR1 and CDR2 from the germline V gene are WSHSY and SAAADI. The CDR3 region is CASSDSDSYEQYF. In DNA form, the CDR3 reads TGCGCCAGCAGTGATTCGGACAGCTACGAGCAGTACTTC.

This clone was counted between two and nine times. V is TRBV19 and J is TRBJ1-2, with D hard to call. CDR3 length: 14 residues. With 1 base removed from V and 2 bases from J, the gap between germline ends came to 8 bases. Germline loops: CDR1 LNHDA, CDR2 SQIVND (reference sequence). CDR3 bases: TGTGCCAGTAGTATAGGAACAGAGAACTATGGCTACACCTTC. Residues: CASSIGTENYGYTF.